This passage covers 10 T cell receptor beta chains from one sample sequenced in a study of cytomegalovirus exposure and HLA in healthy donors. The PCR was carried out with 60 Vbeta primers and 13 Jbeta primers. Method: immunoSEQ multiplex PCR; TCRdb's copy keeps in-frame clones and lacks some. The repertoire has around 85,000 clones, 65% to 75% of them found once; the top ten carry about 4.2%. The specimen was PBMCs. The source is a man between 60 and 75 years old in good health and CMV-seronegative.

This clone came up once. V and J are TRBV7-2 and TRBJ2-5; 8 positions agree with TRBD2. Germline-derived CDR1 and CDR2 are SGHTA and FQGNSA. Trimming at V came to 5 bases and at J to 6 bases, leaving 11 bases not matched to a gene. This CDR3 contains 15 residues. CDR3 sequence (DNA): TGTGCCAGCAGCCCGAGCGGGACTAGTAGACAGACCCAGTACTTC. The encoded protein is CASSPSGTSRQTQYF.

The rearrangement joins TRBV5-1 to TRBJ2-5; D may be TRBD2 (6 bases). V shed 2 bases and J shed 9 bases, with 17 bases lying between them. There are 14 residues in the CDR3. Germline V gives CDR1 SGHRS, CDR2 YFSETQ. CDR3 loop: CASSFEGEAEPQYF. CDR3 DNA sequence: TGCGCCAGCAGCTTTGAAGGGGAGGCGGAGCCCCAGTACTTC.

CDR3 sequence (DNA): TGTGCCAGCACCTCGGGAGCTGAAGCTTTCTTT. Translating it yields CASTSGAEAFF. The genes are TRBV6-1 and TRBJ1-1; no reliable D call. With 7 bases removed from V and 6 bases from J, the gap between germline ends came to 9 bases. The CDR3 loop spans 11 amino acids. The germline gives CDR1 MNHNS, CDR2 SASEGT.

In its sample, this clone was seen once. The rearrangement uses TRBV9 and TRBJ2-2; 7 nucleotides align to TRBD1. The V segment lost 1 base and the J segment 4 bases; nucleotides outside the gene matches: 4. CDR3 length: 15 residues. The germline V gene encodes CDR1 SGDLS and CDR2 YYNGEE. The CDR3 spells CASSVQGVGTGELFF. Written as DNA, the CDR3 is TGTGCCAGCAGCGTACAGGGGGTGGGCACCGGGGAGCTGTTTTTT.

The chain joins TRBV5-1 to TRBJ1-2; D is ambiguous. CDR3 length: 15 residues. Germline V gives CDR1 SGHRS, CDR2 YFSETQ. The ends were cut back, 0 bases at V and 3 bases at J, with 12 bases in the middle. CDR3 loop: CASSLVDAEDYGYTF. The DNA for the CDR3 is TGCGCCAGCAGCTTGGTTGACGCGGAGGACTATGGCTACACCTTC.

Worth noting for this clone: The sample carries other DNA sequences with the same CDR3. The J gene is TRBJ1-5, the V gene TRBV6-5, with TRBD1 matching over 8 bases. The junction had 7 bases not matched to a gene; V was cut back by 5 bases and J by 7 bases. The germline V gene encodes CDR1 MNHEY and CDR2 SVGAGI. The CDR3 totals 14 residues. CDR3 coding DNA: TGTGCCAGCAGTCTACAGGGGGGAGGCCAGCCCCAGCATTTT. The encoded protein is CASSLQGGGQPQHF.

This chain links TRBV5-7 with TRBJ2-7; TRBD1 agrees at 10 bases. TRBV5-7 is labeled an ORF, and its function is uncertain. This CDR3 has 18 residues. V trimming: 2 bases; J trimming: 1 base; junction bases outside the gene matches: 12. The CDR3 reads CASSFDIPGTGDSYEQYF. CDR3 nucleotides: TGTGCCAGCAGCTTTGATATACCCGGGACAGGGGATTCCTACGAGCAGTACTTC.

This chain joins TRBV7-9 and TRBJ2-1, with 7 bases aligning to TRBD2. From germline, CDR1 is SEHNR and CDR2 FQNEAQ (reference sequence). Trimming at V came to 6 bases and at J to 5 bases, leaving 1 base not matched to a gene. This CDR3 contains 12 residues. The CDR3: CASRGGNNEQFF. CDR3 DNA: TGTGCCAGCAGGGGGGGGAACAATGAGCAGTTCTTC.

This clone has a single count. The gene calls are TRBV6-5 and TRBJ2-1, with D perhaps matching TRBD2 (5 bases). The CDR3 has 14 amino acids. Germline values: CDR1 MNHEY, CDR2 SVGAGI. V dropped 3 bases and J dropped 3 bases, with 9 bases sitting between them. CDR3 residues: CASSYHGLYNEQFF. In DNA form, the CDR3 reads TGTGCCAGCAGTTATCATGGACTCTACAATGAGCAGTTCTTC.

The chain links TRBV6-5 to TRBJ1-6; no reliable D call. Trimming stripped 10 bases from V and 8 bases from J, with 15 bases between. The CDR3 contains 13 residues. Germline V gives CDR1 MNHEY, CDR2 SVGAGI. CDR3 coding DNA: TGTGCCACCCGGTTTGGGGAGGATTCACCCCTCCACTTT. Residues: CATRFGEDSPLHF.